Listed below are T cell receptor beta chains from one sample, sequenced in a study of technical replicates of blood from four donors. Some clones are missing from TCRdb's copy, which holds only in-frame ones; the method was immunoSEQ multiplex PCR. The sample has some 70,000 clones, roughly 92% seen once; the top ten hold approximately 0.34%. The sample was T cells isolated from PBMCs. These receptors all come from a human donor in good health. Each CDR3 is given with its conserved first and last residue. Clone size is given for some rows only: seen once, a few or many times, or a class if the clone is expanded.

CASSQSGTAYEQYF,.,.,TRBV4-3
CASGLAGGFSTDTQYF,TRBJ2-3,once,TRBV9
CASNRGTEAFF,TRBJ1-1,.,TRBV27
CASSDTWTSGKNEQFF,TRBJ2-1,.,TRBV6-4
CASSQKGLAGEEQYF,TRBJ2-7,.,TRBV4-1
CASSLERVTGELFF,TRBJ2-2,.,TRBV5-1
CASSQVLQGSPVTGELFF,TRBJ2-2,.,TRBV4-1
CASSQVPGQNQPQHF,TRBJ1-5,once,TRBV4-2
CASSYSDRPGNTIYF,TRBJ1-3,.,TRBV6-5
CSVAGTPYEQYF,TRBJ2-7,.,TRBV29-1
CSVEDPDLSYEQYF,TRBJ2-7,.,TRBV29-1
CASSVATPVRQGSLTDTQYF,TRBJ2-3,.,TRBV9
CASSQDGDRGKLFF,TRBJ1-4,.,TRBV4-3
CASSQPILAAPYEQYF,TRBJ2-7,.,TRBV4-2
CASTDPVGGTEAFF,TRBJ1-1,.,TRBV6-5
CASSSSSLNEQFF,TRBJ2-1,.,TRBV7-3
CASSPERHEQYF,TRBJ2-7,.,TRBV7-9
CASSMRTGDEQYF,TRBJ2-7,.,TRBV19
CASSRGLGDTEAFF,TRBJ1-1,.,TRBV13
CASSSGTGTDTQYF,TRBJ2-3,.,TRBV28
CASSLDSSGRRNEQFF,TRBJ2-1,few,TRBV7-7
CSVEWSGRFDEQFF,TRBJ2-1,.,TRBV29-1
CASQQTGTVASVQYF,TRBJ2-7,.,TRBV25-1
CASSEALTSGLNIQYF,TRBJ2-4,.,TRBV2
CASSLYTQYRGHSFGYTF,TRBJ1-2,.,TRBV11-2
CASSTTLYNEQFF,TRBJ2-1,.,TRBV27
CAWSPTSGNYEQYF,TRBJ2-7,.,TRBV30
CASSGQGGEQFF,TRBJ2-1,.,TRBV2
CASSFGGGGTEAFF,TRBJ1-1,.,TRBV28
CAISGVRAIYEQYF,TRBJ2-7,.,TRBV10-3
CASSPSAGSTGELFF,TRBJ2-2,.,TRBV9
CASSRQGGGNTIYF,TRBJ1-3,few,TRBV6-5
CASSDQGNQPQHF,TRBJ1-5,few,TRBV2
CASSEALWGRNYGYTF,TRBJ1-2,.,TRBV2
CASSESGGGTEAFF,TRBJ1-1,.,TRBV2
CASSQSGGKGEQYF,TRBJ2-7,.,TRBV4-2
CASSPQTGTSIYEQYF,TRBJ2-7,.,TRBV4-3
CATITGTSGEQFF,TRBJ2-1,.,TRBV2